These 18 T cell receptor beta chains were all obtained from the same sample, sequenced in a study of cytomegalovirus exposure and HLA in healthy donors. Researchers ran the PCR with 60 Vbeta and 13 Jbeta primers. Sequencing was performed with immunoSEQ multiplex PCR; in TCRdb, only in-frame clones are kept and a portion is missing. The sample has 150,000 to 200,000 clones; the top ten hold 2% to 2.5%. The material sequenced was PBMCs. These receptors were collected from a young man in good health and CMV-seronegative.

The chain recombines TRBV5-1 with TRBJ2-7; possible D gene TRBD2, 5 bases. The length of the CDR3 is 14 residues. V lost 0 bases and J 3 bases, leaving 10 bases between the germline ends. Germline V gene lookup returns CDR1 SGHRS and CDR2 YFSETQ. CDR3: CASSLEGSGYEQYF. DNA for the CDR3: TGCGCCAGCAGCTTGGAAGGGAGCGGCTACGAGCAGTACTTC.

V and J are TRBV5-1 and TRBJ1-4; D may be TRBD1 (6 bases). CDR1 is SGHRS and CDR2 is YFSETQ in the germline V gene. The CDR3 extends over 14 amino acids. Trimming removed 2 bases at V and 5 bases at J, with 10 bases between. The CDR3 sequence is CASSFRDNNEKLFF. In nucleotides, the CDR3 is TGCGCCAGCAGCTTCCGGGACAACAATGAAAAACTGTTTTTT.

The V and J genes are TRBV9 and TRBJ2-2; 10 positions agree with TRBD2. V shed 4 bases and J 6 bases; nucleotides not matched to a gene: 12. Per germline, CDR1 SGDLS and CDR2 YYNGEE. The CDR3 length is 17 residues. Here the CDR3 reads CASSPRAGGRIAGELFF. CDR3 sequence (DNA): TGTGCCAGCAGCCCTCGAGCGGGAGGGCGAATCGCCGGGGAGCTGTTTTTT.

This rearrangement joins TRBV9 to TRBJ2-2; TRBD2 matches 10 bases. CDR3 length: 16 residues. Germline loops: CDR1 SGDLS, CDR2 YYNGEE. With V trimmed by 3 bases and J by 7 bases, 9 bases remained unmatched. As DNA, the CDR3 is TGTGCCAGCAGCGAGAGCGGGAGGGTTAAAAGCGGGGAGCTGTTTTTT. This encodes CASSESGRVKSGELFF.

The CDR3 loop is CAWSGRTFSYEQYF. In DNA form, the CDR3 reads TGTGCCTGGAGCGGGAGGACCTTCTCCTACGAGCAGTACTTC. V and J are TRBV30 and TRBJ2-7; 7 nucleotides line up with TRBD2. V dropped 3 bases and J dropped 0; count of bases not matched to a gene: 5. There are 14 residues in the CDR3. Germline assignment: CDR1 GTSNPN and CDR2 SVGIG (reference sequence).

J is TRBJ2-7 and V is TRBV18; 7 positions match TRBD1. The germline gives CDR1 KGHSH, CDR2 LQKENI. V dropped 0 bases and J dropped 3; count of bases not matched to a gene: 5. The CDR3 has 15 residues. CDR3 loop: CASSPPGQMFYEQYF. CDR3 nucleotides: TGTGCCAGCTCACCACCGGGACAGATGTTCTACGAGCAGTACTTC.

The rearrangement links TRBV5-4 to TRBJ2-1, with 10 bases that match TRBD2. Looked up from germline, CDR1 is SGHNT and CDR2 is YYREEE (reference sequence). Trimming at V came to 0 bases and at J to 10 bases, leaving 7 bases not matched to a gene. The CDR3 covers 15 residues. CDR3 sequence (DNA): TGTGCCAGCAGCTTGGTCCTAGCGGGAGCTGAGGAGCAGTTCTTC. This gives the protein CASSLVLAGAEEQFF.

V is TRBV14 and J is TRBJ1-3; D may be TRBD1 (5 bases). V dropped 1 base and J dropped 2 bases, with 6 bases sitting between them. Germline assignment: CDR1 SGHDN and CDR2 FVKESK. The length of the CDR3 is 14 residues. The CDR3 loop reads CASSQGGAGNTIYF. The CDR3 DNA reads TGTGCCAGCAGCCAAGGGGGGGCTGGAAACACCATATATTTT.

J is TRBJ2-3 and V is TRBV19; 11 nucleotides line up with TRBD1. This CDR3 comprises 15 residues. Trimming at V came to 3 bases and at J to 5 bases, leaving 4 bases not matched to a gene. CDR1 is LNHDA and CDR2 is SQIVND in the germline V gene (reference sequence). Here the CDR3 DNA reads TGTGCCAGTAGTATCGGGACAGGGGGAGGAGATACGCAGTATTTT. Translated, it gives CASSIGTGGGDTQYF.

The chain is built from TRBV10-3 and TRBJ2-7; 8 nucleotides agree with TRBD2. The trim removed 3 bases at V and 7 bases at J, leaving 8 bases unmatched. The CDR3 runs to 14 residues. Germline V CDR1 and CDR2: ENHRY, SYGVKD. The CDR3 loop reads CAISDEREPGEQYF. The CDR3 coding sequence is TGTGCCATCAGTGATGAGCGGGAGCCGGGGGAGCAGTACTTC.

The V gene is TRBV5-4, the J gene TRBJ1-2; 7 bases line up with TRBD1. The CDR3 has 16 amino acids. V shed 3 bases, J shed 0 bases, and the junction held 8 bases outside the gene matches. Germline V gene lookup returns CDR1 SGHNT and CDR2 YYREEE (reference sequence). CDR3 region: CASSSPQGLANYGYTF. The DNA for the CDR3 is TGTGCCAGCAGCTCGCCACAGGGGTTAGCTAACTATGGCTACACCTTC. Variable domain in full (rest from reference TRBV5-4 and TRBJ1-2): ETGVTQSPTHLIKTRGQQVTLRCSSQSGHNTVSWYQQALGQGPQFIFQYYREEENGRGNFPPRFSGLQFPNYSSELNVNALELDDSALYLCASSSPQGLANYGYTFGSGTRLTVV.

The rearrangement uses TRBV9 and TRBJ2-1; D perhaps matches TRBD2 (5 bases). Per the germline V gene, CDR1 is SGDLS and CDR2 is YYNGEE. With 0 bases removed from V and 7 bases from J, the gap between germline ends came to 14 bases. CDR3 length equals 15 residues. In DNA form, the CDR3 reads TGTGCCAGCAGCGTAGGGGCTAGCATAGGGAATGAGCAGTTCTTC. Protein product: CASSVGASIGNEQFF.

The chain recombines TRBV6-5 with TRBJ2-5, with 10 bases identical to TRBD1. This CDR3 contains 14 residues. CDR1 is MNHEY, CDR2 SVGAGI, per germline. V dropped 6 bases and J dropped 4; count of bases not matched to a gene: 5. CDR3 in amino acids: CASRPGTGVETQYF. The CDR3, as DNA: TGTGCCAGCAGGCCCGGGACAGGGGTAGAGACCCAGTACTTC.

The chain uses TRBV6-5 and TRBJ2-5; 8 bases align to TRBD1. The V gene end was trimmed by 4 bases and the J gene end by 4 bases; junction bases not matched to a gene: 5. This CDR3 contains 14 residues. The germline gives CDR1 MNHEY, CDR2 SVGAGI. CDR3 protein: CASSFRTGSETQYF. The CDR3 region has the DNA TGTGCCAGCAGTTTTAGGACAGGGTCAGAGACCCAGTACTTC.

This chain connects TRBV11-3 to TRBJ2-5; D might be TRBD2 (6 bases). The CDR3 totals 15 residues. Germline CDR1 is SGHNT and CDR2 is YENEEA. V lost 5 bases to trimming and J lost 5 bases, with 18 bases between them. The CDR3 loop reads CASSRGIFPGETQYF. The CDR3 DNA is TGTGCCAGCAGCCGCGGGATATTCCCGGGGGAGACCCAGTACTTC.

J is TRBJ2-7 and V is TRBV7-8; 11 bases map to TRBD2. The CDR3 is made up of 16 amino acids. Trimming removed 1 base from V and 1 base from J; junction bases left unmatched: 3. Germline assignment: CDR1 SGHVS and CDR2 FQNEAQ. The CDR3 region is CASSLDLAGGSYEQYF. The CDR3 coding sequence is TGTGCCAGCAGCTTAGATCTAGCGGGAGGATCCTACGAGCAGTACTTC.

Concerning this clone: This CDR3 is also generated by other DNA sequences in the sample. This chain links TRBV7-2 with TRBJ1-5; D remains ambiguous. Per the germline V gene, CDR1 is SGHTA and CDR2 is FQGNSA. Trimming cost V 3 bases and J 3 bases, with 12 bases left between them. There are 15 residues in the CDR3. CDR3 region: CASSLVVGSNQPQHF. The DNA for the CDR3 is TGTGCCAGCAGCTTGGTCGTGGGCTCCAATCAGCCCCAGCATTTT.

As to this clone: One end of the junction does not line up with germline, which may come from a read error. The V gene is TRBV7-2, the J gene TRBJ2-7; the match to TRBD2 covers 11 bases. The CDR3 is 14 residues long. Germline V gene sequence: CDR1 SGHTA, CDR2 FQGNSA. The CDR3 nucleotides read TGTGCCAGCAGTGGGACTAGCGGTGCTTCTCGTCTGCACTTC. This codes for CASSGTSGASRLHF.